Listed here are 25 T cell receptor beta chains from one sample, sequenced in a study of regulatory T cells in long-lasting Graves disease. iRepertoire HTBI primers and Arm-PCR of CDR3 regions built TCR beta libraries. TCRdb passed the multiplex PCR reads through MiXCR, listing each CDR3 protein once. The top ten clones hold 8.9% of a sample with roughly 520,000 distinct CDR3 sequences, around 12% of them seen once. The time point is: newly diagnosed GD, antithyroid drugs for less than 3 months. Scientists built the TCR library using RNA that was extracted from PBMCs. This same sample was also part of a study on T cells in Graves' hyperthyroidism and ophthalmopathy.

The sample consisted of peripheral blood mononuclear cells (PBMCs), taken at new diagnosis, from a patient treated with antithyroid drugs. The receptors derive from a woman between 25 and 40 years old with Graves disease.

In this sample, this clonotype turned up many times. This chain links TRBV30 with TRBJ2-1; 8 nucleotides match TRBD2. The V gene's germline CDR1 is GTSNPN and CDR2 SVGIG (reference sequence). CDR3 length: 13 amino acids. V was pared by 5 bases and J by 10 bases, with 10 bases of the junction left unmatched. CDR3 region: CAWSPGLVLEQFF. CDR3 coding DNA: TGTGCCTGGTCACCGGGACTAGTTCTGGAGCAGTTCTTC.

This clonotype was observed a few times. The rearrangement joins TRBV7-2 to TRBJ2-3; 12 nucleotides align to TRBD2. CDR1 and CDR2 from the germline V gene are SGHTA and FQGNSA. This CDR3 has 19 amino acids. The ends lost 3 bases at V and 2 bases at J; junction bases unmatched: 12. CDR3 sequence: CASSFGLAGRGGDTDTQYF. The CDR3 DNA reads TGTGCCAGCAGCTTCGGACTAGCGGGGCGGGGCGGGGACACAGATACGCAGTATTTT.

This clonotype was found many times. This chain connects TRBV6-5 to TRBJ2-7; 7 bases match TRBD2. V shed 2 bases, J shed 6 bases, and the junction held 7 bases outside the gene matches. The CDR3 consists of 14 residues. Germline lookup yields CDR1 MNHEY and CDR2 SVGAGI. The CDR3 region has the DNA TGTGCCAGCAGTTACGGTGCGGGAGTTGTCGAGCAGTACTTC. Translated: CASSYGAGVVEQYF.

This clonotype was counted a few times. A much larger clone differs by one base, so this may be a read error. As the CDR3 is not closed by the conserved phenylalanine or tryptophan, this likely results from a read error. This chain joins TRBV18 and TRBJ2-1, with 11 bases identical to TRBD2. After removal of 3 bases from V and 7 bases from J, the junction contained 5 bases not matched to a gene. The CDR3 has 15 amino acids. The germline gives CDR1 KGHSH, CDR2 LQKENI. The CDR3 DNA reads TGTGCCAGCTCACCCTTTAGCGGGAGGGAGAATGAGCAGTTCCTC. Translation gives CASSPFSGRENEQFL.

This clonotype was seen only a few times. The rearrangement joins TRBV11-2 to TRBJ2-3; D remains ambiguous. Germline V gene data show CDR1 as SGHAT and CDR2 as FQNNGV. V shed 1 base and J shed 1 base, with 6 bases lying between them. There are 14 residues in the CDR3. CDR3 coding DNA: TGTGCCAGCAGCTTAGTGTCAGGCACAGATACGCAGTATTTT. It codes for CASSLVSGTDTQYF.

The sample holds many counts of this clonotype. This sequence joins TRBV11-2 and TRBJ2-3, with 7 bases that match TRBD2. Per the germline V gene, CDR1 is SGHAT and CDR2 is FQNNGV. The CDR3 loop spans 13 amino acids. Trimming at V came to 6 bases and at J to 8 bases, leaving 8 bases not matched to a gene. The CDR3 DNA sequence: TGTGCCAGCAGTCGGGACTATGGGGCTACGCAGTATTTT. Translated, it gives CASSRDYGATQYF.

Notes on this clonotype: A much larger clone lies a single base off, so this may be a read error. The rearrangement uses TRBV10-1 and TRBJ2-3; D is undetermined. CDR1 is WNHNN, CDR2 SYGVQD, per germline (reference sequence). The CDR3 covers 13 residues. The CDR3, as DNA: TGTGCCACCAGTGGAGTGGGGACAGATACGCAGTATTTT. Amino acids: CATSGVGTDTQYF.

The sample holds many counts of this clonotype. V and J are TRBV7-2 and TRBJ2-1, with D possibly TRBD2 on 6 matching bases. Germline V gene data show CDR1 as SGHTA and CDR2 as FQGNSA. The CDR3 sequence is 18 residues long. V lost 2 bases and J lost 3, with 20 bases in between. Written as DNA, the CDR3 is TGTGCCAGCAGCTTAAAGTTCGGCGGGGACTGGGGCTACAATGAGCAGTTCTTC. The encoded protein is CASSLKFGGDWGYNEQFF.

This clonotype was detected many times. The V call is TRBV30, the J call TRBJ1-5; D not resolved. Between the trimmed V and J ends, which lost 0 bases and 7 bases, there was a span of 10 bases. Germline lookup yields CDR1 GTSNPN and CDR2 SVGIG (reference sequence). This CDR3 is 13 amino acids long. CDR3 coding DNA: TGTGCCTGGAGTGTACTGAATACCCAGCCCCAGCATTTT. Amino acid sequence: CAWSVLNTQPQHF.

This clonotype has a count of ten or more. The CDR3 region is CASSYTHRGLIDEQFF. The CDR3 DNA sequence: TGTGCCAGCAGTTACACTCACAGGGGGCTGATAGATGAGCAGTTCTTC. This rearrangement joins TRBV6-2 or TRBV6-3 to TRBJ2-1; 9 positions match TRBD1. The CDR3 contains 16 residues. Germline loops: CDR1 MNHEY, CDR2 SVGEGT. V lost 2 bases, J lost 8 bases, and 10 bases stayed unmatched.

The table lists this clonotype with many counts. The genes are TRBV2 and TRBJ2-5; D might be TRBD2 (5 bases). V dropped 7 bases and J dropped 5 bases, with 17 bases sitting between them. The germline V gene encodes CDR1 SNHLY and CDR2 FYNNEI. CDR3 length: 14 amino acids. The CDR3 loop reads CASKDGRGEETQYF. The CDR3 nucleotides are TGTGCCAGCAAGGACGGCCGGGGTGAGGAGACCCAGTACTTC.

This clonotype was seen a handful of times. This chain links TRBV7-2 with TRBJ1-1; 7 nucleotides line up with TRBD1. The CDR3 has 15 residues. V dropped 4 bases and J dropped 6; count of bases not matched to a gene: 11. Germline V gives CDR1 SGHTA, CDR2 FQGNSA. CDR3 nucleotides: TGTGCCAGCAGCTCTGACAGGGCAAGGAATGCTGAAGCTTTCTTT. Translation gives CASSSDRARNAEAFF.

This clonotype has just a few counts. The chain couples TRBV29-1 to TRBJ1-1, with D maybe TRBD1 (6 bases). V lost 5 bases, J lost 4 bases, and 14 bases lay in between. Germline V CDR1 and CDR2: SQVTM, ANQGSEA. The CDR3 spans 13 residues. The CDR3 loop is CSVQQGRGTEAFF. In DNA, the CDR3 is TGCAGCGTTCAACAGGGCCGAGGCACTGAAGCTTTCTTT.

Many counts were recorded for this clonotype. This chain uses TRBV9 with TRBJ2-3; 8 bases align to TRBD2. Germline V lookup: CDR1 SGDLS, CDR2 YYNGEE. V was clipped by 1 base and J by 6 bases; unmatched bases: 7. The CDR3 runs to 15 residues. The CDR3 region is CASSVRAGDGDTQYF. The CDR3 coding sequence is TGTGCCAGCAGCGTAAGAGCGGGAGATGGGGATACGCAGTATTTT.

This clonotype has just a few counts. The CDR3 protein is CASSLVTGTGNTGELFF. The CDR3 region has the DNA TGTGCCAGCAGCTTGGTAACCGGGACAGGGAACACCGGGGAGCTGTTTTTT. The V gene is TRBV5-8, the J gene TRBJ2-2, with 8 positions matching TRBD1. The germline V gene has CDR1 SGHTS and CDR2 YDEGEE. V shed 0 bases, J shed 1 base, and the junction held 5 bases outside the gene matches. The length of the CDR3 is 17 residues. Looking up the rest from reference TRBV5-8 and TRBJ2-2 gives the full variable domain: EAGVTQSPTHLIKTRGQQATLRCSPISGHTSVYWYQQALGLGLQFLLWYDEGEERNRGNFPPRFSGRQFPNYSSELNVNALELEDSALYLCASSLVTGTGNTGELFFGEGSRLTVL.

There are many counts of this clonotype. The rearrangement links TRBV5-6 to TRBJ1-1; 7 nucleotides line up with TRBD1. Germline CDR1 is SGHDT and CDR2 is YYEEEE. V trimming: 4 bases; J trimming: 4 bases; junction bases outside the gene matches: 7. There are 14 residues in the CDR3. The CDR3: CASSLRQGVTEAFF. CDR3 sequence (DNA): TGTGCCAGCAGCCTACGACAGGGAGTCACTGAAGCTTTCTTT. The full variable domain, completed using reference TRBV5-6 and TRBJ1-1, is DAGVTQSPTHLIKTRGQQVTLRCSPKSGHDTVSWYQQALGQGPQFIFQYYEEEERQRGNFPDRFSGHQFPNYSSELNVNALLLGDSALYLCASSLRQGVTEAFFGQGTRLTVV.

This clonotype was counted many times. The genes are TRBV20-1 and TRBJ1-4; no definite D call. Trimming took off 3 bases at V and 7 bases at J, with 12 bases between the two ends. This CDR3 is built from 13 residues. Germline V gene lookup returns CDR1 DFQATT and CDR2 SNEGSKA (reference sequence). CDR3 sequence (DNA): TGCAGTGCTAGTCAGCCCGAGGGTGAAAAACTGTTTTTT. Encoded protein: CSASQPEGEKLFF.

This clonotype has at least ten counts. This chain joins TRBV20-1 and TRBJ1-6; D is ambiguous. The CDR3 consists of 14 residues. Trimming cost V 3 bases and J 1 base, with 7 bases left between them. Germline CDR1 and CDR2: DFQATT and SNEGSKA (reference sequence). Written as DNA, the CDR3 is TGCAGTGCTAGTCCGGGGTCCTATAATTCACCCCTCCACTTT. Encoded protein: CSASPGSYNSPLHF.

This clonotype was seen only a few times. This CDR3 is CASRPRLSVSTYEQYF. Here the CDR3 DNA reads TGTGCCAGCAGACCCAGGCTCTCAGTAAGCACCTACGAGCAGTACTTC. The genes are TRBV5-8 and TRBJ2-7; D is unclear. V shed 5 bases and J shed 2 bases, with 20 bases lying between them. Germline V gene lookup returns CDR1 SGHTS and CDR2 YDEGEE. The CDR3 is 16 residues long.

This clonotype has ten or more counts. The chain carries TRBV2 and TRBJ2-2; perhaps TRBD2 as D (6 bases). There are 14 residues in the CDR3. With 9 bases removed from V and 6 bases from J, the gap between germline ends came to 17 bases. CDR1 is SNHLY, CDR2 FYNNEI, per germline. CDR3 in amino acids: CASGGAGGPGELFF. The CDR3 DNA reads as TGTGCCAGTGGAGGGGCGGGCGGACCCGGGGAGCTGTTTTTT.

This clonotype came up many times. CDR3 sequence: CASSLGPSCQGAGQYF. The DNA of the CDR3 is TGTGCCAGCAGTTTAGGGCCTAGCTGCCAGGGAGCGGGGCAGTACTTC. The chain has TRBV12-3 or TRBV12-4 and TRBJ2-7; maybe TRBD2 (6 bases). The CDR3 is 16 amino acids. Trimming removed 1 base at V and 9 bases at J, with 22 bases between.

About this clonotype itself: This likely traces to a read error, being one base from a far larger clone. This chain connects TRBV6-5 to TRBJ2-7; TRBD2 might be the D (5 bases). Trimming stripped 0 bases from V and 7 bases from J, with 16 bases between. This CDR3 comprises 15 residues. Germline V gives CDR1 MNHEY, CDR2 SVGAGI. CDR3 region: CASSYSPGSYNEQYF. The CDR3 bases are TGTGCCAGCAGTTACTCGCCGGGAAGCTACAATGAGCAGTACTTC.

This clonotype turned up a few times. The J gene is TRBJ1-4, the V gene TRBV4-3; TRBD1 might be the D (6 bases). Trimming removed 3 bases at V and 10 bases at J, with 18 bases between. Looked up from germline, CDR1 is LGHNA and CDR2 is YSLEER. The length of the CDR3 is 15 residues. The CDR3 nucleotides are TGCGCCAGCAGCCAGGGGGGCTCCACGAGGGGAAAACTGTTTTTT. It codes for CASSQGGSTRGKLFF.

This clonotype was observed at least ten times. This chain connects TRBV7-2 to TRBJ2-3, with no clear D. The CDR3 runs 15 residues. Deletions cut 2 bases from V and 5 bases from J, with 14 bases between. Germline CDR1 SGHTA, CDR2 FQGNSA. The chain's CDR3 is CASSLSAALGDTQYF. In DNA, the CDR3 is TGTGCCAGCAGCTTATCCGCGGCTCTGGGAGATACGCAGTATTTT.

The chain carries TRBV9 and TRBJ1-1; D gene unclear. The CDR3 is 14 amino acids. Trimming shortened V by 0 bases and J by 4 bases, and 10 bases separated the two germline ends. The germline V gene encodes CDR1 SGDLS and CDR2 YYNGEE. CDR3 in amino acids: CASSVAWLPTEAFF. CDR3 bases: TGTGCCAGCAGCGTAGCCTGGCTCCCCACTGAAGCTTTCTTT.